Listed below are T cell receptor beta chains from one sample, sequenced in a study of OX40 agonist ivuxolimab in advanced cancers. Sequencing was performed with immunoSEQ multiplex PCR; in TCRdb, only in-frame clones are kept and a portion is missing. The sample shows 70,000 to 85,000 clones, roughly 85% of them seen only once. Sequenced material: CD4+ or CD8+ T cells sorted from blood, taken in a trial of the OX40 agonist ivuxolimab. Source of these receptors: an adult with an advanced solid tumor such as melanoma, head and neck, liver or kidney cancer. The CDR3 runs from the conserved cysteine through the conserved F or W. Only some rows state a clone size, as once, few, many or a class for expanded clones.

j_call clone_size v_call cdr3_aa
TRBJ2-1 NA TRBV28 CASPLVNEQFF
TRBJ2-7 NA TRBV15 CATSRETGGYEQYF
TRBJ1-1 NA TRBV19 CASSPTRDTEAFF
TRBJ2-7 NA TRBV6-6 CASRGYVREQYF
TRBJ2-5 NA TRBV7-2 CASSLGGSGRTQYF
TRBJ2-7 few TRBV28 CASRLSGYEQYF
TRBJ2-3 NA TRBV11-3 CASSFEGGTDTQYF
TRBJ1-1 NA TRBV27 CASSSKVSGTEGKNTEAFF
TRBJ1-3 NA TRBV4-3 CASSRGREIGNTIYF
TRBJ1-3 NA TRBV11-2 CASSPAIAYSGNTIYF
TRBJ2-7 NA TRBV6-1 CASRTGQGAVEQYF
TRBJ1-2 few TRBV10-3 CAISESKGYYGYTF
TRBJ2-2 NA TRBV27 CASSLGAGSMTGELFF
TRBJ1-4 NA TRBV6-5 CASSYSQGPNEKLFF
TRBJ2-1 NA TRBV27 CASSPWTGNSYNEQFF
TRBJ1-5 few TRBV7-2 CASSLDHNQPQHF